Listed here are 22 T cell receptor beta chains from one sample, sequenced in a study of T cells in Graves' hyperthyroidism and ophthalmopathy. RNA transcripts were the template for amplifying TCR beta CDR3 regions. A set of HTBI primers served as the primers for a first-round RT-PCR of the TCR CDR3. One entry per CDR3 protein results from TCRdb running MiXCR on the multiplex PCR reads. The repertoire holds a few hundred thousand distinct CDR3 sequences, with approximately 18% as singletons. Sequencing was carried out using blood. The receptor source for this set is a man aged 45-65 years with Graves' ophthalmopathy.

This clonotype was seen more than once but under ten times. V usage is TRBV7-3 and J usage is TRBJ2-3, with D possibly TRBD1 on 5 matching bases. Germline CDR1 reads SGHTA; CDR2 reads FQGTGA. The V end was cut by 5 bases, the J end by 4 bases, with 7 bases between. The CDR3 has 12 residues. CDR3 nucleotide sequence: TGTGCCAGCAGCACCAGGGCAGATACGCAGTATTTT. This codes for CASSTRADTQYF.

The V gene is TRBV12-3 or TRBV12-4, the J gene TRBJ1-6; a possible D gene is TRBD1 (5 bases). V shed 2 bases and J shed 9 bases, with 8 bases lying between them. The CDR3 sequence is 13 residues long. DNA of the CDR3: TGTGCCAGCAGTTTACAGGGATCTTCACCCCTCCACTTT. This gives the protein CASSLQGSSPLHF.

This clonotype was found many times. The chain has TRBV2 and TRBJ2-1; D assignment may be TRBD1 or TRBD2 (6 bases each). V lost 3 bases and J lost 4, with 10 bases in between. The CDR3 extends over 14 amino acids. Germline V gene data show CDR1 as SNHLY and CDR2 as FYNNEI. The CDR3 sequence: CASSEQGRYNEQFF. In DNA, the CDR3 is TGTGCCAGCAGTGAGCAGGGGAGGTACAATGAGCAGTTCTTC.

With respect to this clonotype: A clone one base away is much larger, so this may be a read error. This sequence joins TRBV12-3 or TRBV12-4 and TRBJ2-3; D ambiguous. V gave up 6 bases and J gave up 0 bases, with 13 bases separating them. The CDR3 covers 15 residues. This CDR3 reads CASSPLVASTDTQYF. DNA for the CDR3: TGTGCCAGCAGCCCTTTGGTGGCTAGCACAGATACGCAGTATTTT.

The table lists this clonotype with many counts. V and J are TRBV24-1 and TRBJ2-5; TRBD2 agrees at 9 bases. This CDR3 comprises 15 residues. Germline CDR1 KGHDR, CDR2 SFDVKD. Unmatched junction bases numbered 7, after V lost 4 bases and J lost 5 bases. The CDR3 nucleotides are TGTGCCACCAGTGAACCGGGACTAGCTGGGGAGACCCAGTACTTC. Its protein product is CATSEPGLAGETQYF.

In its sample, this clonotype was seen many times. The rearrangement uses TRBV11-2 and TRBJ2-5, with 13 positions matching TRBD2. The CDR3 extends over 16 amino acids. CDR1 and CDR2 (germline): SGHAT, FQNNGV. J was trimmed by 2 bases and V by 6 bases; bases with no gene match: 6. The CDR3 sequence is CASRRTSGSNQETQYF. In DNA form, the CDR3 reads TGTGCCAGCAGGCGGACTAGCGGGAGCAATCAAGAGACCCAGTACTTC.

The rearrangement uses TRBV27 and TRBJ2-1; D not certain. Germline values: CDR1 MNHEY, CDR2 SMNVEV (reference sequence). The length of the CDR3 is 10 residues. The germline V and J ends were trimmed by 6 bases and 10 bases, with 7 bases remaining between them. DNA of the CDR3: TGTGCCAGCAGGGGTGGGGAGCAGTTCTTC. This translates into CASRGGEQFF.

CDR3 nucleotides: TGCGCCAGCAGGTCCCGGGACGGAGAAGAGACCCAGTACTTC. This gives the protein CASRSRDGEETQYF. The rearrangement uses TRBV5-1 and TRBJ2-5; D could derive from TRBD1 or TRBD2 (5 bases each). There are 14 residues in the CDR3. Germline V CDR1 and CDR2: SGHRS, YFSETQ. Trimming cost V 5 bases and J 3 bases, with 14 bases left between them.

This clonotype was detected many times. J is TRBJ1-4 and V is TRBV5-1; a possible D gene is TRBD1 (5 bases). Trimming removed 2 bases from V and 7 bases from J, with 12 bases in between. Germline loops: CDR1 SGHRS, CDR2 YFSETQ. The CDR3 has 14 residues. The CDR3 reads CASSFGGEGEKLFF. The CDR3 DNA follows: TGCGCCAGCAGCTTCGGGGGGGAAGGTGAAAAACTGTTTTTT.

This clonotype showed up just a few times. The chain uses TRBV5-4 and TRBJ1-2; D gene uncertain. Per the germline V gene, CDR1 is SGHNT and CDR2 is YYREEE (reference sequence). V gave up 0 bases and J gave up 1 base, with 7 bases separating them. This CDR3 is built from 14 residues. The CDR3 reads CASSLDGDNYGYTF. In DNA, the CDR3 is TGTGCCAGCAGCTTGGATGGGGATAACTATGGCTACACCTTC.

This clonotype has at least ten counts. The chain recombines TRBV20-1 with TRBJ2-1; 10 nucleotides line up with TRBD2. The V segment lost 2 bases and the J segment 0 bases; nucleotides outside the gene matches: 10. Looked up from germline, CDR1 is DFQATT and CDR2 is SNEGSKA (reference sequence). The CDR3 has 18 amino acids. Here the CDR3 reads CSARPGGSGRSSYNEQFF. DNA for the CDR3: TGCAGTGCTAGACCCGGGGGTAGCGGGAGGAGCTCCTACAATGAGCAGTTCTTC.

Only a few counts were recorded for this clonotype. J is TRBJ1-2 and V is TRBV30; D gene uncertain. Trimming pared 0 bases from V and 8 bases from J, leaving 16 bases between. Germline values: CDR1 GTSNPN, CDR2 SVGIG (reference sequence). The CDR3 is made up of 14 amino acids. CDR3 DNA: TGTGCCTGGAGTGTACTCGCAGGTCAAGGGGGCTACACCTTC. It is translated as CAWSVLAGQGGYTF.

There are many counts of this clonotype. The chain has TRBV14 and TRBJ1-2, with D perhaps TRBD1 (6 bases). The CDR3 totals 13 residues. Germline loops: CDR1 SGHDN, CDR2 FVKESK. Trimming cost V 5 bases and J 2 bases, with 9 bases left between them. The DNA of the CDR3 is TGTGCCAGCAGCAGGCAGGGGAACTATGGCTACACCTTC. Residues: CASSRQGNYGYTF.

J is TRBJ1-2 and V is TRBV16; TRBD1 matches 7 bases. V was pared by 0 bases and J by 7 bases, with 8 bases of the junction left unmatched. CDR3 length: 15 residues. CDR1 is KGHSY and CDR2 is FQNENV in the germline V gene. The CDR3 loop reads CASSQSARGSSGYTF. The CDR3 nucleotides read TGTGCCAGCAGCCAATCGGCCAGGGGGTCCTCTGGCTACACCTTC.

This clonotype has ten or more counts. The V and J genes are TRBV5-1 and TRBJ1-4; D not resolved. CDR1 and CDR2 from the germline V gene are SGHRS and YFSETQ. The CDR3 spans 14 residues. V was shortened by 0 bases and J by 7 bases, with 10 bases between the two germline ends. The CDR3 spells CASSLEARVEKLFF. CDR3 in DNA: TGCGCCAGCAGCTTGGAGGCTCGTGTTGAAAAACTGTTTTTT.

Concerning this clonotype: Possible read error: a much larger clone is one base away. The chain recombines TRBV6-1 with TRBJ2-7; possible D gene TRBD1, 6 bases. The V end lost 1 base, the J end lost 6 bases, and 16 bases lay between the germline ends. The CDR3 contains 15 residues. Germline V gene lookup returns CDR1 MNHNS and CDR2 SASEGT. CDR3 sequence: CASSEDWAGASEQYF. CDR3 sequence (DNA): TGTGCCAGCAGTGAAGACTGGGCAGGGGCCTCCGAGCAGTACTTC.

The CDR3 spells CASSYRAWGPTGELFF. The CDR3 DNA sequence: TGTGCCAGCAGTTATCGGGCGTGGGGCCCCACCGGGGAGCTGTTTTTT. The rearrangement links TRBV6-5 to TRBJ2-2, with D possibly being TRBD1 (5 bases). CDR3 length: 16 amino acids. V was pared by 3 bases and J by 4 bases, with 15 bases between. The germline V gene has CDR1 MNHEY and CDR2 SVGAGI.

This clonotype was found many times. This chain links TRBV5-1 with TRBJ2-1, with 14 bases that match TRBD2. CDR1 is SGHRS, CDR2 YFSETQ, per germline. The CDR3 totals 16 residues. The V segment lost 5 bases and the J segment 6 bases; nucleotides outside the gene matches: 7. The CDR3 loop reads CASRGTGTSGSNEQFF. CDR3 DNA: TGCGCCAGCAGGGGGACCGGGACTAGCGGGAGCAATGAGCAGTTCTTC.

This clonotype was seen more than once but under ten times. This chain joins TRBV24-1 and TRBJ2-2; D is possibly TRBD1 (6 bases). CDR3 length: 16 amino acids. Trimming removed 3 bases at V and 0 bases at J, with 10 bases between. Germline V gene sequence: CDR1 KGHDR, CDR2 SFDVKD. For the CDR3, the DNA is TGTGCCACCAGTGATGCCGGGACACCGAACACCGGGGAGCTGTTTTTT. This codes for CATSDAGTPNTGELFF.

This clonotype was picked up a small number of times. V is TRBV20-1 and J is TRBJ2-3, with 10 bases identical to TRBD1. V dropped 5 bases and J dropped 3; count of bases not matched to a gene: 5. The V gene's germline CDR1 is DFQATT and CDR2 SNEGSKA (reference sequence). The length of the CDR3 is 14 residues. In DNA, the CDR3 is TGCAGTGCTCTTAGACAGGGGGCTACAGATACGCAGTATTTT. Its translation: CSALRQGATDTQYF.

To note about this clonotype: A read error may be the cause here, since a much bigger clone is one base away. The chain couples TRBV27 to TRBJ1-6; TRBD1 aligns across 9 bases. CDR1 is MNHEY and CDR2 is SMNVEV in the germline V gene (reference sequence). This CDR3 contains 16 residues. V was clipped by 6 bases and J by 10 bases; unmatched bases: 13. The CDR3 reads CASRGLGTGRESPLHF. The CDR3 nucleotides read TGTGCCAGCAGGGGACTTGGGACAGGGCGAGAATCACCCCTCCACTTT.

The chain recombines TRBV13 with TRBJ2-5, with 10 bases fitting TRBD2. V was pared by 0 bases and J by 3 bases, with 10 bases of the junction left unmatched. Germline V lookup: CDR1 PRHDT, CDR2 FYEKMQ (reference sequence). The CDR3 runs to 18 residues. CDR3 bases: TGTGCCAGCAGCTTAGGCTCTCTAGCGGGAGAGGGGGAAGAGACCCAGTACTTC. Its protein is CASSLGSLAGEGEETQYF.